This TCR beta chain was sequenced during a study of shared clonotypes between healthy human individuals. Per germline, CDR1 SEHNR and CDR2 FQNEAQ (reference sequence). Trimming removed 5 bases from V and 5 bases from J; junction bases left unmatched: 6. The CDR3 has 15 residues. The method was immunoSEQ multiplex PCR; TCRdb's version includes in-frame clones alone and lacks a portion of them. Found here are roughly 2.4 million clones, more than 90% of them singletons; the top ten hold over 0.1%. Material: naive CD4+ T cells sorted from blood. The sample's subset: CD45RA+ positively selected. This chain joins TRBV7-9 and TRBJ2-3; 11 bases agree with TRBD1. The sequence derives from a man aged 18 to 29 in good health. In DNA, the CDR3 is TGTGCCAGCAGCCCGGACAGGGGGCGAAGAGATACGCAGTATTTT. Translated, it gives CASSPDRGRRDTQYF.